Listed below are T cell receptor beta chains from one sample, sequenced in a study of blood T cell repertoires in COVID-19. The table came from immunoSEQ multiplex PCR; TCRdb's copy has only in-frame clones and leaves some out. Of roughly 300,000 clones listed, approximately 92% were seen once; the top ten hold roughly 6.8%. Sequenced material: peripheral blood. The source of these receptors is a woman in her thirties with COVID-19, enrolled during active disease. Both conserved end residues are part of each CDR3. The order of the fields is D gene, V gene, clone size, CDR3 length, J gene, CDR3 DNA, CDR3 protein. The D gene is left open where the match is weak. Clone size is given for some rows only: seen once, a few or many times, or a class if the clone is expanded.

.,TRBV1,.,13,TRBJ1-5,TGCACCAGCAGCCAAGATGCACGGGAGCCCCAGCATTTT,CTSSQDAREPQHF
TRBD2,TRBV9,many,17,TRBJ2-1,TGTGCCAGCAGCGTAGAAAGCGGGATCGCCTCCTACAATGAGCAGTTCTTC,CASSVESGIASYNEQFF
.,TRBV19,.,15,TRBJ1-5,TGTGCCAGTAGTATATGGACACCGAGCAATCAGCCCCAGCATTTT,CASSIWTPSNQPQHF
TRBD2,TRBV27,.,15,TRBJ2-7,TGTGCCAGCAGTCCCCCGGGACTAGCCCACTACGAGCAGTACTTC,CASSPPGLAHYEQYF
.,TRBV10-2,.,14,TRBJ1-1,TGCGCCAGCAGTGCACAGGGTTGGAACACTGAAGCTTTCTTT,CASSAQGWNTEAFF
TRBD1,TRBV2,.,16,TRBJ1-6,TGTGCCAGCACTAAGACAGGGGGCTCCTATAATTCACCCCTCCACTTT,CASTKTGGSYNSPLHF
TRBD1,TRBV6-6,.,14,TRBJ2-3,TGTGCCAGCACCCCGCCAGGGGGCGGAGATACGCAGTATTTT,CASTPPGGGDTQYF
.,TRBV21-1,.,17,TRBJ1-5,TGTGCCAGCAGCACACAGGTGACCGACTTTAGCAATCAGCCCCAGCATTTT,CASSTQVTDFSNQPQHF
TRBD1,TRBV27,once,14,TRBJ1-5,TGTGCCACCTCAGGGGGCTGGGGCAATCAGCCCCAGCATTTT,CATSGGWGNQPQHF
TRBD2,TRBV19,.,17,TRBJ2-3,TGTGCCAGTAGTGTTGGTGGGGCGGGGGGGAGCACAGATACGCAGTATTTT,CASSVGGAGGSTDTQYF
.,TRBV14,once,12,TRBJ2-7,TGTGCCAGTAGGCAGGGGAGAGATGAGCAGTACTTC,CASRQGRDEQYF
.,TRBV2,.,14,TRBJ2-7,TGTGCCAGGGGGAGGACAGGCGTAATGTACGAGCAGTACTTC,CARGRTGVMYEQYF
TRBD2,TRBV9,.,16,TRBJ2-3,TGTGCCAGCAGCGTCGGACTAGCGGGAGGGACAGATACGCAGTATTTT,CASSVGLAGGTDTQYF
.,TRBV6-6,once,12,TRBJ1-3,TGTGCCAGCAGCGGGGGGGGAAACACCATATATTTT,CASSGGGNTIYF
TRBD1,TRBV30,.,17,TRBJ2-7,TGTGCCTGGAGTGTAAACCTCCCGGGACAGGGACCCTACGAGCAGTACTTC,CAWSVNLPGQGPYEQYF
TRBD1,TRBV3-1/TRBV3-2,.,15,TRBJ1-4,TGTGCCAGCAGCTACCGACAGGGGAGGTATGAAAAACTGTTTTTT,CASSYRQGRYEKLFF
TRBD2,TRBV4-1,.,18,TRBJ2-2,TGCGCCAGCAGCCAACAGGGACTAGCGGGAGGGAACACCGGGGAGCTGTTTTTT,CASSQQGLAGGNTGELFF
.,TRBV9,.,16,TRBJ2-3,TGTGCCAGCAGCGCGACTGGTGGCACTAGCACAGATACGCAGTATTTT,CASSATGGTSTDTQYF
.,TRBV19,once,11,TRBJ1-1,TGTGCCAGTAGCGTTGCTTCAGGGGTTTTCTTT,CASSVASGVFF
TRBD2,TRBV5-1,.,13,TRBJ2-1,TGCGCCAGCACCACTAGCGGGTACAATGAGCAGTTCTTC,CASTTSGYNEQFF
TRBD1,TRBV2,.,14,TRBJ1-1,TGTGCCAGCACCCAGGGGACAGGGAACACTGAAGCTTTCTTT,CASTQGTGNTEAFF
TRBD1,TRBV15,.,16,TRBJ1-6,TGTGCCACCAGCACTCGGGACAGGGGGCCCAATTCACCCCTCCACTTT,CATSTRDRGPNSPLHF
.,TRBV30,.,13,TRBJ2-2,TGTGCCTGGACAGGGGCGGGCACCGGGGAGCTGTTTTTT,CAWTGAGTGELFF
TRBD1,TRBV10-3,once,14,TRBJ1-1,TGTGCCATCAGCCGACAGGGAAGCGGGACTGAAGCTTTCTTT,CAISRQGSGTEAFF
.,TRBV7-3,few,15,TRBJ2-5,TGTGCCAGCAGCTTACTCCCCGGCAGCGCGGAGACCCAGTACTTC,CASSLLPGSAETQYF
TRBD2,TRBV9,.,17,TRBJ2-2,TGTGCCAGCAGCGTAGGGTGGACTAGCGGGCGCACCGGGGAGCTGTTTTTT,CASSVGWTSGRTGELFF
.,TRBV28,.,14,TRBJ1-1,TGTGCCAGCATTGCAGGGAGGGTGAACACTGAAGCTTTCTTT,CASIAGRVNTEAFF
.,TRBV3-1/TRBV3-2,once,17,TRBJ2-1,TGTGCCAGCAGCCAAGGAATTCAGAGCGGCCTCTACAATGAGCAGTTCTTC,CASSQGIQSGLYNEQFF
.,TRBV3-1/TRBV3-2,.,12,TRBJ2-1,TGTGCCAGCAGCCAAACGACTCTTGAGCAGTTCTTC,CASSQTTLEQFF
.,TRBV3-1/TRBV3-2,once,12,TRBJ1-1,TGTGCCAGCAGCCATACGGAGGGTGAAGCTTTCTTT,CASSHTEGEAFF
TRBD1,TRBV24-1,.,17,TRBJ1-2,TGTGCCACCAGTGACTCATTTGGGACAGGGGGCGCGAATGGCTACACCTTC,CATSDSFGTGGANGYTF
TRBD2,TRBV28,.,15,TRBJ2-7,TGTGCCAGCAGTACGACCGGGACTAGCGGGGACGAGCAGTACTTC,CASSTTGTSGDEQYF
TRBD1,TRBV30,.,13,TRBJ1-2,TGTGCCTGGTTACAGGGGCTCGGCTATGGCTACACCTTC,CAWLQGLGYGYTF
.,TRBV7-9,.,13,TRBJ2-1,TGTGCCAGCAGCTATACTAGCTACAATGAGCAGTTCTTC,CASSYTSYNEQFF
.,TRBV10-3,.,15,TRBJ2-7,TGTGCCATCAGTGAGTCGGACGGGACAAACTACGAGCAGTACTTC,CAISESDGTNYEQYF
TRBD2,TRBV19,.,15,TRBJ2-1,TGTGCCAGCCAACTAGCGTCGAGCTCCTACAATGAGCAGTTCTTC,CASQLASSSYNEQFF
TRBD2,TRBV5-6,many,18,TRBJ2-7,TGTGCCAGCAGCCCCAACCCGGAGGCTAGCGGGAGGCCCTACGAGCAGTACTTC,CASSPNPEASGRPYEQYF
.,TRBV3-1/TRBV3-2,.,13,TRBJ2-7,TGTGCCAGCAGCCAATGGGCAGGGTCAGAGCAGTACTTC,CASSQWAGSEQYF
.,TRBV27,once,12,TRBJ2-5,TGTGCCAGTCCCGTGTACCAAGAGACCCAGTACTTC,CASPVYQETQYF
TRBD2,TRBV19,.,15,TRBJ2-1,TGTGCCAGTAGTATGGCCCTAGCGGGGTACAATGAGCAGTTCTTC,CASSMALAGYNEQFF
TRBD2,TRBV5-4,.,15,TRBJ2-1,TGTGCCAGCAGCCTATCTTGGTCCGGGAGGAATGAGCAGTTCTTC,CASSLSWSGRNEQFF
.,TRBV4-3,.,14,TRBJ2-3,TGCGCCAGCAGCCAAGATACGCCGCGGGATACGCAGTATTTT,CASSQDTPRDTQYF
.,TRBV13,.,14,TRBJ1-6,TGTGCCAGCAGCCACAGGGTGGGCAATTCACCCCTCCACTTT,CASSHRVGNSPLHF
.,TRBV7-9,.,15,TRBJ2-4,TGTGCCAGCAGCCCCAGGGGCACCGCCAAAAACATTCAGTACTTC,CASSPRGTAKNIQYF
.,TRBV19,.,16,TRBJ2-6,TGTGCCAGTAGTTCGTTCTTTAGCTCTGGGGCCAACGTCCTGACTTTC,CASSSFFSSGANVLTF
TRBD2,TRBV9,.,16,TRBJ2-2,TGTGCCAGCAGCCCCCCGGGACTAGCCGGGTCCGGGGAGCTGTTTTTT,CASSPPGLAGSGELFF